This record looks at one T cell receptor beta chain sequence and its context. Its target is unknown. Other DNA sequences in the sample encode the same CDR3. The V gene's germline CDR1 is MDHEN and CDR2 SYDVKM. The CDR3 covers 16 residues. The V end was cut by 5 bases, the J end by 0 bases, with 14 bases between. Profiled with immunoSEQ multiplex PCR; TCRdb holds only in-frame clones, not every one. The repertoire consists of approximately 130,000 clones, with about 85% occurring once and the leading ten covering roughly 3.1%. These data belong to a study of T cell responses to AZD1222 COVID-19 vaccine. General observations from the study: Breadth and depth of Spike-specific TCRs rose after two AZD1222 doses. The sample set comprised mostly white British donors with more females, and clonal diversity was possibly underestimated.

The sequencing here drew on peripheral blood, taken 28 days after the second AZD1222 dose. This chain links TRBV28 with TRBJ1-5; D unresolved. The TCR comes from an adult who received the AZD1222 COVID-19 vaccine. This CDR3 reads CASSPRAAYSNQPQHF. The CDR3 bases are TGTGCCAGCAGTCCGCGGGCAGCTTATAGCAATCAGCCCCAGCATTTT.